One and the same sample provided the 31 T cell receptor beta chains below, sequenced in a study of CD8 T cells in ankylosing spondylitis. Using its own MiXCR run on the 5' RACE reads, TCRdb lists one record per CDR3 protein. The repertoire includes 230,000 or so distinct CDR3 sequences, 18% of them detected once, and over 25% sits in the top ten. The sequenced material came from blood, either unsorted or a sorted T cell fraction (not recorded which). The receptors derive from a male donor with ankylosing spondylitis or in good health (not recorded which).

This clonotype was detected a few times. This chain connects TRBV27 to TRBJ1-6, with 8 bases that match TRBD1. There are 14 residues in the CDR3. Germline loops: CDR1 MNHEY, CDR2 SMNVEV (reference sequence). The V gene end was trimmed by 10 bases and the J gene end by 6 bases; junction bases not matched to a gene: 8. CDR3 nucleotides: TGTGCCACCAAAATACAGGGGGGTAATTCACCCCTCCACTTT. Translation: CATKIQGGNSPLHF.

This clonotype was seen a few times. The rearrangement joins TRBV20-1 to TRBJ2-7, with TRBD2 matching 7 bases. With V trimmed by 8 bases and J by 6 bases, 19 bases remained unmatched. This CDR3 is built from 15 residues. Germline CDR1 is DFQATT and CDR2 is SNEGSKA (reference sequence). CDR3 amino acids: CSSVAGDYKDGEQYF. The CDR3 DNA follows: TGCAGTTCGGTCGCGGGAGACTACAAAGATGGCGAGCAGTACTTC.

This chain uses TRBV13 with TRBJ2-3, with TRBD1 matching 9 bases. Germline trimming cut 2 bases from V and 6 bases from J; bases unmatched to any gene: 12. Germline CDR1 PRHDT, CDR2 FYEKMQ (reference sequence). The CDR3 length is 17 residues. CDR3 sequence: CASSLLRKHRGPDTQYF. CDR3 bases: TGTGCCAGCAGCTTATTGCGGAAACACAGGGGGCCGGATACGCAGTATTTT.

V and J are TRBV12-3 or TRBV12-4 and TRBJ2-2; D not certain. This CDR3 spans 13 amino acids. Trimming left V 5 bases short and J 6 bases short, with 10 bases between. In DNA form, the CDR3 reads TGTGCCAGCAGTCTGATGGGTGCCGGGGAGCTGTTTTTT. Translating it yields CASSLMGAGELFF.

The CDR3 DNA follows: TGTGCCATCAGTCCTGTCGAGGCAGGAGAGACCCAGTACTTC. Amino acid sequence: CAISPVEAGETQYF. The chain is built from TRBV10-3 and TRBJ2-5; the D is unclear. The length of the CDR3 is 14 residues. Trimming pared 5 bases from V and 4 bases from J, leaving 14 bases between. Germline CDR1 ENHRY, CDR2 SYGVKD.

Many counts were recorded for this clonotype. This rearrangement joins TRBV19 to TRBJ2-1, with D perhaps matching TRBD1 (5 bases). There are 15 residues in the CDR3. The ends were cut back, 3 bases at V and 6 bases at J, with 15 bases in the middle. Germline V gene sequence: CDR1 LNHDA, CDR2 SQIVND (reference sequence). The CDR3 spells CASSIGAGLSNEQFF. The CDR3, as DNA: TGTGCCAGTAGTATTGGGGCAGGGCTCTCCAATGAGCAGTTCTTC. The entire variable domain, with the rest obtained from reference TRBV19 and TRBJ2-1, is as follows: DGGITQSPKYLFRKEGQNVTLSCEQNLNHDAMYWYRQDPGQGLRLIYYSQIVNDFQKGDIAEGYSVSREKKESFPLTVTSAQKNPTAFYLCASSIGAGLSNEQFFGPGTRLTVL.

The V and J genes are TRBV10-3 and TRBJ2-1; the match to TRBD1 covers 8 bases. Germline CDR1 ENHRY, CDR2 SYGVKD. This CDR3 has 13 amino acids. V was pared by 7 bases and J by 6 bases, with 5 bases of the junction left unmatched. CDR3 residues: CAITETGANEQFF. CDR3 sequence (DNA): TGTGCCATCACGGAGACAGGGGCCAATGAGCAGTTCTTC.

V gene TRBV4-3 combines with J gene TRBJ2-1, with 7 bases identical to TRBD1. V dropped 4 bases and J dropped 0; count of bases not matched to a gene: 9. CDR3 size: 17 residues. Germline-derived CDR1 and CDR2 are LGHNA and YSLEER. The CDR3 sequence: CASSPGWDSHSYNEQFF. The CDR3 DNA reads TGCGCCAGCAGCCCCGGCTGGGACAGTCACTCCTACAATGAGCAGTTCTTC.

V and J are TRBV20-1 and TRBJ2-7; 9 bases match TRBD2. This CDR3 has 15 residues. The germline V gene encodes CDR1 DFQATT and CDR2 SNEGSKA (reference sequence). V lost 0 bases, J lost 4 bases, and 7 bases stayed unmatched. CDR3 nucleotides: TGCAGTGCTAGAGATCACCCTAGCGGGACGTACGAGCAGTACTTC. Its protein is CSARDHPSGTYEQYF.

This clonotype was seen only a few times. CDR3 loop: CSYLAGASSYEQYF. The CDR3 bases are TGCAGCTACCTAGCGGGGGCGAGCTCCTACGAGCAGTACTTC. The chain combines TRBV29-1 with TRBJ2-7; 10 bases align to TRBD2. Germline V lookup: CDR1 SQVTM, CDR2 ANQGSEA. V dropped 8 bases and J dropped 0; count of bases not matched to a gene: 7. This CDR3 is 14 amino acids long.

The chain carries TRBV12-3 or TRBV12-4 and TRBJ2-5; D not resolved. Trimming left V 5 bases short and J 4 bases short, with 14 bases between. The CDR3 spans 14 residues. The CDR3 loop is CASSAPLLGETQYF. CDR3 coding DNA: TGTGCCAGCAGTGCCCCCTTACTTGGAGAGACCCAGTACTTC.

This sequence joins TRBV29-1 and TRBJ2-2; D is perhaps TRBD2 (5 bases). V shed 5 bases and J shed 7 bases, with 11 bases lying between them. CDR3 length: 12 residues. The germline CDR1 and CDR2 sequences are SQVTM and ANQGSEA. CDR3 in DNA: TGCAGCGTTAGGGAGTCTAGCGGGGAGCTGTTTTTT. This sequence encodes CSVRESSGELFF.

In its sample, this clonotype was seen many times. The rearrangement uses TRBV5-1 and TRBJ2-1; D unresolved. CDR1 is SGHRS and CDR2 is YFSETQ in the germline V gene. The CDR3 contains 12 residues. Trimming took off 0 bases at V and 6 bases at J, with 4 bases between the two ends. CDR3 DNA: TGCGCCAGCAGCTTGGTAGTCAATGAGCAGTTCTTC. This encodes CASSLVVNEQFF.

The chain links TRBV7-9 to TRBJ2-1; 8 nucleotides agree with TRBD1. The CDR3 runs 12 residues. Trimming at V came to 6 bases and at J to 8 bases, leaving 3 bases not matched to a gene. The germline gives CDR1 SEHNR, CDR2 FQNEAQ (reference sequence). The CDR3, as DNA: TGTGCCAGCAGACCAGGGGGCGATGAGCAGTTCTTC. Residues: CASRPGGDEQFF.

The chain joins TRBV6-5 to TRBJ2-7; a possible D gene is TRBD2 (7 bases). The germline CDR1 and CDR2 sequences are MNHEY and SVGAGI. This CDR3 has 16 amino acids. With 1 base removed from V and 6 bases from J, the gap between germline ends came to 19 bases. CDR3 sequence reads: CASSYFGGGGEGEQYF. As DNA, the CDR3 is TGTGCCAGCAGTTACTTTGGAGGCGGGGGCGAGGGCGAGCAGTACTTC.

The V call is TRBV24-1, the J call TRBJ2-1; perhaps TRBD2 as D (5 bases). The CDR3 extends over 11 amino acids. The V end was cut by 9 bases, the J end by 9 bases, with 11 bases between. Germline V gene lookup returns CDR1 KGHDR and CDR2 SFDVKD. The chain's CDR3 is CATLEGSEQFF. The CDR3 nucleotides read TGTGCCACCCTCGAGGGAAGTGAGCAGTTCTTC.

This clonotype turned up a few times. This rearrangement joins TRBV3-1 to TRBJ2-7; 7 bases are a match to TRBD2. The ends lost 2 bases at V and 0 bases at J; junction bases unmatched: 7. Germline CDR1 LGHDT, CDR2 YNNKEL (reference sequence). The CDR3 totals 16 residues. The CDR3 sequence is CASSQIIRGDSYEQYF. The CDR3 region has the DNA TGTGCCAGCAGCCAAATCATCCGGGGGGACTCCTACGAGCAGTACTTC.

This clonotype came up many times. The gene calls are TRBV27 and TRBJ2-2; D is unresolved. Trimming stripped 3 bases from V and 4 bases from J, with 12 bases between. The CDR3 is 15 residues long. Germline assignment: CDR1 MNHEY and CDR2 SMNVEV (reference sequence). The DNA of the CDR3 is TGTGCCAGCAGTTTCGGTCCTCGTCCCACCGGGGAGCTGTTTTTT. This gives the protein CASSFGPRPTGELFF.

The sample holds one count of this clonotype. V is TRBV6-5 and J is TRBJ2-7; TRBD2 matches 8 bases. J was trimmed by 0 bases and V by 2 bases; bases with no gene match: 9. Looked up from germline, CDR1 is MNHEY and CDR2 is SVGAGI. This CDR3 has 17 residues. CDR3 region: CASSYEDSGNCSYEQYF. Here the CDR3 DNA reads TGTGCCAGCAGTTACGAGGATAGCGGGAATTGCTCCTACGAGCAGTACTTC.

The rearrangement uses TRBV12-3 or TRBV12-4 and TRBJ2-7; TRBD2 matches 7 bases. CDR3 length: 15 residues. V shed 7 bases and J 0 bases; nucleotides not matched to a gene: 9. CDR3: CASNDGWGGSYEQYF. The CDR3 bases are TGTGCCAGCAACGATGGATGGGGGGGCTCCTACGAGCAGTACTTC.

This clonotype was seen repeatedly, ten times or more. The rearrangement joins TRBV5-4 to TRBJ2-7; D is perhaps TRBD1 or TRBD2 (5 bases each). Trimming left V 4 bases short and J 3 bases short, with 14 bases between. CDR1 and CDR2 (germline): SGHNT, YYREEE (reference sequence). The CDR3 sequence is 14 residues long. This CDR3 reads CASSGPGTDYEQYF. The DNA for the CDR3 is TGTGCCAGCAGCGGTCCCGGGACCGACTACGAGCAGTACTTC.

The chain has TRBV4-1 and TRBJ1-2; 9 bases line up with TRBD1. The CDR3 totals 16 residues. CDR1 is MGHRA, CDR2 YSYEKL, per germline. V shed 0 bases and J 4 bases; nucleotides not matched to a gene: 6. CDR3 sequence reads: CASSQERTGAFYGYTF. DNA of the CDR3: TGCGCCAGCAGCCAAGAACGGACAGGGGCTTTCTATGGCTACACCTTC.

A few counts support this clonotype. The chain couples TRBV11-2 to TRBJ2-5, with TRBD2 identical over 10 bases. This CDR3 is built from 18 residues. Looked up from germline, CDR1 is SGHAT and CDR2 is FQNNGV. The junction had 15 bases not matched to a gene; V was cut back by 5 bases and J by 3 bases. The CDR3 loop is CASSPMSLAGVFKETQYF. CDR3 DNA: TGTGCCAGCAGCCCGATGTCCCTAGCGGGAGTATTTAAAGAGACCCAGTACTTC.

The chain employs TRBV11-2 and TRBJ2-3, with TRBD2 matching 13 bases. V was pared by 5 bases and J by 4 bases, with 0 bases of the junction left unmatched. Looked up from germline, CDR1 is SGHAT and CDR2 is FQNNGV. This CDR3 is built from 14 residues. The CDR3 loop is CASSGTSGADTQYF. In DNA, the CDR3 is TGTGCCAGCAGCGGGACTAGCGGGGCAGATACGCAGTATTTT.

This clonotype was observed a handful of times. The chain has TRBV5-1 and TRBJ2-1; TRBD2 aligns across 9 bases. V gave up 2 bases and J gave up 0 bases; unmatched junction bases: 9. CDR1 and CDR2 from the germline V gene are SGHRS and YFSETQ. This CDR3 contains 18 residues. Here the CDR3 DNA reads TGCGCCAGCAGCTTTAGGACTAGCGCTAGTAGCTCCTACAATGAGCAGTTCTTC. Amino acids: CASSFRTSASSSYNEQFF.

V usage is TRBV20-1 and J usage is TRBJ2-3; possibly TRBD1 or TRBD2 for D (5 bases each). Deletions cut 5 bases from V and 6 bases from J, with 18 bases between. CDR1 DFQATT and CDR2 SNEGSKA come from the germline V gene (reference sequence). The CDR3 loop spans 14 amino acids. As DNA, the CDR3 is TGCAGTGCTCAGAGGGCGCTTGAGGGGGATACGCAGTATTTT. Amino acids: CSAQRALEGDTQYF.

The chain employs TRBV4-1 and TRBJ2-7; TRBD2 matches 8 bases. V shed 2 bases, J shed 2 bases, and the junction held 5 bases outside the gene matches. The germline gives CDR1 MGHRA, CDR2 YSYEKL. This CDR3 contains 15 residues. This chain's CDR3 is CASSQIAGITYEQYF. CDR3 sequence (DNA): TGCGCCAGCAGCCAAATAGCGGGAATAACCTACGAGCAGTACTTC.

In this sample, this clonotype turned up a few times. V and J are TRBV12-3 or TRBV12-4 and TRBJ2-3; 7 bases fit TRBD2. CDR3 length equals 16 residues. Germline trimming cut 7 bases from V and 4 bases from J; bases unmatched to any gene: 14. The CDR3 sequence: CASNLSGGGPSDTQYF. DNA of the CDR3: TGTGCCAGCAACCTTTCCGGGGGAGGGCCTTCAGATACGCAGTATTTT.

The chain has TRBV12-3 or TRBV12-4 and TRBJ2-7, with D tentatively TRBD1 or TRBD2 (5 bases each). The CDR3 contains 14 residues. Trimming shortened V by 7 bases and J by 0 bases, and 13 bases separated the two germline ends. In DNA, the CDR3 is TGTGCCAGCACCATCGGGACGGACTCCTACGAGCAGTACTTC. This translates into CASTIGTDSYEQYF.

The sample holds one count of this clonotype. The chain couples TRBV15 to TRBJ2-4, with D perhaps matching TRBD1 or TRBD2 (7 bases each). CDR1 LNHNV and CDR2 YYDKDF come from the germline V gene (reference sequence). Trimming stripped 5 bases from V and 7 bases from J, with 18 bases between. The CDR3 consists of 15 residues. CDR3 DNA: TGTGCCACCAGCGGATCCAGGGGGGGTCTGAACATTCAGTACTTC. Translated: CATSGSRGGLNIQYF.

The chain links TRBV29-1 to TRBJ2-7; D perhaps matches TRBD1 (5 bases). Per germline, CDR1 SQVTM and CDR2 ANQGSEA. The CDR3 has 12 residues. The V gene lost 5 bases and the J gene lost 3 bases, with 11 bases spanning the gap. CDR3 region: CSVQTTDYEQYF. CDR3 bases: TGCAGCGTTCAGACGACAGACTACGAGCAGTACTTC.